This TCR beta chain came from a study of blood T cell repertoires in COVID-19. Study-level background: The United States, Italy and Spain provided the acute and convalescent COVID-19 samples. Sources were T cells, B-cell-depleted T cells, or PBMCs; the material itself was cDNA or gDNA.

The V end lost 5 bases, the J end lost 10 bases, and 17 bases lay between the germline ends. This CDR3 is built from 14 residues. The germline V gene has CDR1 MDHEN and CDR2 SYDVKM. Clones were read by immunoSEQ multiplex PCR, and TCRdb kept only the in-frame ones, dropping some. The sample shows approximately 180,000 clones, around 90% of them seen only once. The gene calls are TRBV28 and TRBJ1-4; D may be TRBD1 (6 bases). The sequenced sample consisted of peripheral blood. This sequence was found in a woman between 45 and 65 years old with acute or convalescent COVID-19. The CDR3 sequence: CASSIVGAWGKLFF. CDR3 nucleotides: TGTGCCAGCAGTATCGTGGGGGCGTGGGGAAAACTGTTTTTT.